This TCR beta chain was recorded in a study of shared clonotypes between healthy human individuals. Profiling relied on immunoSEQ multiplex PCR, and the TCRdb table lists in-frame clones only, not all of them. The table lists fewer than 650,000 clones, about three quarters of them singletons. Germline CDR1 reads LGHNA; CDR2 reads YNFKEQ. The junction had 8 bases not matched to a gene; V was cut back by 5 bases and J by 2 bases. CDR3 length: 15 amino acids. The sample was PBMCs. The rearrangement joins TRBV4-2 to TRBJ2-7, with 8 bases lining up with TRBD1. The sequence derives from a woman aged 40 to 55 in good health. Some clones in this sample may be carry-over from other donors' samples. The CDR3 DNA reads as TGTGCCAGCAGCGAACAGGGACAGGAACCCTACGAGCAGTACTTC. Translation gives CASSEQGQEPYEQYF.